These 27 T cell receptor beta chains came from one sample sequenced in a study of blood T cell repertoires in COVID-19. The protocol was immunoSEQ multiplex PCR, while the TCRdb copy is restricted to in-frame clones and leaves out a portion. The table has around 100,000 clones, roughly 80% seen once; the top ten hold 4.5%. The sample consisted of peripheral blood. These receptors were collected from a human donor in a cohort sampled during active COVID-19.

The chain recombines TRBV9 with TRBJ1-6; 9 bases are shared with TRBD1. The germline CDR1 and CDR2 sequences are SGDLS and YYNGEE. This CDR3 has 16 residues. The V gene end was trimmed by 0 bases and the J gene end by 7 bases; junction bases not matched to a gene: 5. The CDR3 nucleotides are TGTGCCAGCAGCGTAGGGGACAGGGAGAGGAATTCACCCCTCCACTTT. Its translation: CASSVGDRERNSPLHF.

The V and J genes are TRBV7-9 and TRBJ1-2; no firm D call. Germline loops: CDR1 SEHNR, CDR2 FQNEAQ (reference sequence). There are 14 residues in the CDR3. Trimming took 5 bases from V and 8 from J, leaving 18 bases between them. CDR3 coding DNA: TGTGCCAGCAGCCCCATGGCGGTGCACCTCGGCTACACCTTC. It yields the protein CASSPMAVHLGYTF. Combining the CDR3 with reference TRBV7-9 and TRBJ1-2 gives the whole variable domain DTGVSQNPRHKITKRGQNVTFRCDPISEHNRLYWYRQTLGQGPEFLTYFQNEAQLEKSRLLSDRFSAERPKGSFSTLEIQRTEQGDSAMYLCASSPMAVHLGYTFGSGTRLTVV.

The J gene is TRBJ1-1, the V gene TRBV30; perhaps TRBD1 as D (5 bases). V lost 2 bases, J lost 0 bases, and 16 bases lay in between. CDR1 and CDR2 (germline): GTSNPN, SVGIG (reference sequence). The CDR3 is made up of 16 amino acids. CDR3 amino acids: CAWSTDGDSLNTEAFF. The CDR3 coding sequence is TGTGCCTGGAGTACAGACGGGGACTCCTTGAACACTGAAGCTTTCTTT.

The DNA of the CDR3 is TGCGCCAGCAGCTTGGATCAGGCCTCCTACAATGAGCAGTTCTTC. This gives the protein CASSLDQASYNEQFF. The V call is TRBV5-1, the J call TRBJ2-1; D not resolved. Germline V lookup: CDR1 SGHRS, CDR2 YFSETQ. Trimming pared 0 bases from V and 0 bases from J, leaving 7 bases between. The CDR3 contains 15 residues.

This chain uses TRBV25-1 with TRBJ2-6; 8 positions match TRBD2. CDR3 length: 16 amino acids. J was trimmed by 6 bases and V by 1 base; bases with no gene match: 5. CDR1 and CDR2 (germline): MGHDK, SYGVNS. The CDR3 spells CASSEFTGGQANVLTF. CDR3 bases: TGTGCCAGCAGTGAATTTACGGGGGGGCAGGCCAACGTCCTGACTTTC.

This clone occurred a few times. This sequence joins TRBV10-1 and TRBJ2-7, with D perhaps TRBD1 (5 bases). The CDR3 totals 13 residues. Per the germline V gene, CDR1 is WNHNN and CDR2 is SYGVQD (reference sequence). V gave up 3 bases and J gave up 4 bases, with 10 bases separating them. The CDR3 reads CASSDVRVYEQYF. The CDR3 bases are TGCGCCAGCAGTGACGTCAGGGTATACGAGCAGTACTTC.

This rearrangement joins TRBV6-5 to TRBJ2-5; TRBD1 matches 12 bases. Germline trimming cut 6 bases from V and 5 bases from J; bases unmatched to any gene: 7. Germline loops: CDR1 MNHEY, CDR2 SVGAGI. The CDR3 loop spans 15 amino acids. CDR3 residues: CASRHTGTGGETQYF. The CDR3 DNA reads as TGTGCCAGCAGACACACCGGGACAGGGGGCGAGACCCAGTACTTC.

CDR3 region: CASSSAGQRRNTGELFF. The CDR3 region has the DNA TGTGCCAGCAGCTCCGCGGGACAGCGGCGGAACACCGGGGAGCTGTTTTTT. This sequence joins TRBV7-9 and TRBJ2-2; tentatively, D is TRBD1 (7 bases). Germline V gene data show CDR1 as SEHNR and CDR2 as FQNEAQ (reference sequence). Trimming pared 4 bases from V and 1 base from J, leaving 16 bases between. The CDR3 is made up of 17 amino acids. Together with reference TRBV7-9 and TRBJ2-2, the CDR3 gives the full variable domain: DTGVSQNPRHKITKRGQNVTFRCDPISEHNRLYWYRQTLGQGPEFLTYFQNEAQLEKSRLLSDRFSAERPKGSFSTLEIQRTEQGDSAMYLCASSSAGQRRNTGELFFGEGSRLTVL.

The chain links TRBV5-4 to TRBJ2-7; 11 nucleotides align to TRBD2. Trimming removed 5 bases from V and 7 bases from J; junction bases left unmatched: 14. Germline lookup yields CDR1 SGHNT and CDR2 YYREEE (reference sequence). The CDR3 contains 16 residues. The CDR3 region is CASSRPGTSGPREQYF. CDR3 nucleotide sequence: TGTGCCAGCAGTCGGCCGGGGACTAGCGGCCCAAGGGAGCAGTACTTC.

The chain employs TRBV5-1 and TRBJ2-5; possibly TRBD2 for D (5 bases). The V gene's germline CDR1 is SGHRS and CDR2 YFSETQ. This CDR3 is 14 amino acids long. V lost 2 bases and J 5 bases, leaving 13 bases between the germline ends. The CDR3 is CASSFLTGWETQYF. The CDR3, as DNA: TGCGCCAGCAGCTTTCTTACGGGGTGGGAGACCCAGTACTTC. Based on the CDR3 plus reference TRBV5-1 and TRBJ2-5, the full variable domain is KAGVTQTPRYLIKTRGQQVTLSCSPISGHRSVSWYQQTPGQGLQFLFEYFSETQRNKGNFPGRFSGRQFSNSRSEMNVSTLELGDSALYLCASSFLTGWETQYFGPGTRLLVL.

J is TRBJ2-3 and V is TRBV24-1; 8 bases map to TRBD2. Trimming removed 4 bases from V and 3 bases from J; junction bases left unmatched: 5. This CDR3 is 15 amino acids long. CDR1 is KGHDR, CDR2 SFDVKD, per germline. Here the CDR3 reads CATSEGSGDTDTQYF. The CDR3 DNA is TGTGCCACCAGTGAAGGTAGCGGGGATACAGATACGCAGTATTTT.

The rearrangement links TRBV4-1 to TRBJ1-2; 9 bases map to TRBD1. V gave up 5 bases and J gave up 4 bases; unmatched junction bases: 14. The CDR3 is made up of 17 amino acids. CDR1 is MGHRA and CDR2 is YSYEKL in the germline V gene. CDR3 in amino acids: CASSTRDRVGESYGYTF. The CDR3 DNA is TGCGCCAGCAGCACCCGGGACAGGGTGGGGGAAAGCTATGGCTACACCTTC.

CDR3 DNA sequence: TGTGCCAGCAGGCGACAGGGTAATCAGCCCCAGCATTTT. Its translation is CASRRQGNQPQHF. The rearrangement uses TRBV28 and TRBJ1-5, with 7 bases matching TRBD1. V trimming: 6 bases; J trimming: 4 bases; junction bases outside the gene matches: 3. Germline V gives CDR1 MDHEN, CDR2 SYDVKM. The length of the CDR3 is 13 residues.

The chain has TRBV5-1 and TRBJ2-1, with 8 bases lining up with TRBD2. V dropped 0 bases and J dropped 2; count of bases not matched to a gene: 1. Germline CDR1 is SGHRS and CDR2 is YFSETQ. This CDR3 has 15 residues. This chain's CDR3 is CASSLGRGAYNEQFF. The CDR3 DNA is TGCGCCAGCAGCTTGGGGCGGGGGGCCTACAATGAGCAGTTCTTC.

The CDR3 region has the DNA TGTGCCAGCAGTGAAGCGTGGGCTACGGTCACAGATACGCAGTATTTT. Protein product: CASSEAWATVTDTQYF. The chain recombines TRBV6-1 with TRBJ2-3; D ambiguous. Germline CDR1 and CDR2: MNHNS and SASEGT. V lost 0 bases to trimming and J lost 2 bases, with 12 bases between them. The length of the CDR3 is 16 residues.

J is TRBJ2-6 and V is TRBV5-1; 10 bases agree with TRBD1. V was clipped by 4 bases and J by 0 bases; unmatched bases: 4. The CDR3 sequence is 17 residues long. CDR1 and CDR2 (germline): SGHRS, YFSETQ. In DNA, the CDR3 is TGCGCCAGCAGCCCAGGGACAGGGGCCTCTGGGGCCAACGTCCTGACTTTC. This codes for CASSPGTGASGANVLTF.

The sample holds one count of this clone. The chain is built from TRBV2 and TRBJ2-2, with D unclear. This CDR3 spans 14 amino acids. Germline V gene data show CDR1 as SNHLY and CDR2 as FYNNEI. The germline V and J ends were trimmed by 8 bases and 1 base, with 11 bases remaining between them. Written as DNA, the CDR3 is TGTGCCAGCGGTGGAGATAGGAACACCGGGGAGCTGTTTTTT. Translating gives CASGGDRNTGELFF.

This clone has just a few counts. The chain employs TRBV19 and TRBJ2-7, with 9 bases matching TRBD1. Germline CDR1 reads LNHDA; CDR2 reads SQIVND (reference sequence). CDR3 length equals 14 residues. Trimming removed 7 bases from V and 7 bases from J; junction bases left unmatched: 11. The chain's CDR3 is CASNHRGRGGEQYF. CDR3 nucleotide sequence: TGTGCCAGTAACCACAGGGGGCGCGGTGGGGAGCAGTACTTC.

J is TRBJ1-1 and V is TRBV4-1, with 7 nucleotides matching TRBD1. The length of the CDR3 is 14 residues. CDR1 is MGHRA and CDR2 is YSYEKL in the germline V gene. V gave up 2 bases and J gave up 6 bases; unmatched junction bases: 6. The CDR3 loop is CASSQPGQYAEAFF. For the CDR3, the DNA is TGCGCCAGCAGCCAACCGGGACAGTACGCTGAAGCTTTCTTT.

J is TRBJ2-1 and V is TRBV5-1, with TRBD2 identical over 8 bases. The CDR3 is 16 amino acids. Germline trimming cut 0 bases from V and 6 bases from J; bases unmatched to any gene: 8. Germline values: CDR1 SGHRS, CDR2 YFSETQ. The CDR3 here is CASSLGAGGAFNEQFF. CDR3 nucleotides: TGCGCCAGCAGCTTGGGAGCCGGGGGGGCTTTCAATGAGCAGTTCTTC.

There are a few counts of this clone. The chain is built from TRBV5-6 and TRBJ2-4; a possible D gene is TRBD2 (5 bases). CDR1 and CDR2 (germline): SGHDT, YYEEEE. The CDR3 extends over 16 amino acids. V lost 1 base and J 9 bases, leaving 20 bases between the germline ends. CDR3 bases: TGTGCCAGCAGCTTGAAAGGGTGGGAGCGAACTGGCATTCAGTACTTC. This translates into CASSLKGWERTGIQYF.

This clone has only one observation. The V gene is TRBV2, the J gene TRBJ2-2, with D unclear. The germline V gene has CDR1 SNHLY and CDR2 FYNNEI. The length of the CDR3 is 14 residues. V was pared by 6 bases and J by 5 bases, with 13 bases between. The CDR3 nucleotides are TGTGCCAGCAGAGGTACAGTAAGGACCGGGGAGCTGTTTTTT. This encodes CASRGTVRTGELFF.

The V gene is TRBV5-8, the J gene TRBJ1-2; D may be TRBD1 (6 bases). The CDR3 is made up of 15 amino acids. Germline loops: CDR1 SGHTS, CDR2 YDEGEE. The germline V and J ends were trimmed by 4 bases and 6 bases, with 19 bases remaining between them. Written as DNA, the CDR3 is TGTGCCAGCAGCGTCACCCTCCAGGGGATGGATGGCTACACCTTC. It codes for CASSVTLQGMDGYTF.

The V gene is TRBV28, the J gene TRBJ2-7; 12 bases align to TRBD1. V was clipped by 5 bases and J by 0 bases; unmatched bases: 17. From germline, CDR1 is MDHEN and CDR2 SYDVKM. The CDR3 is 20 residues long. The CDR3 here is CASSPYKGTGGRKVSYEQYF. In DNA, the CDR3 is TGTGCCAGCAGTCCCTACAAGGGGACAGGGGGCAGGAAAGTCTCCTACGAGCAGTACTTC.

The V and J genes are TRBV9 and TRBJ2-1; 8 positions match TRBD2. Trimming took 1 base from V and 6 from J; bases not matched to a gene: 9. The CDR3 is 16 amino acids. Germline V gives CDR1 SGDLS, CDR2 YYNGEE. CDR3 nucleotides: TGTGCCAGCAGCGTAAATACCGGGGGGGTGATCAATGAGCAGTTCTTC. Encoded protein: CASSVNTGGVINEQFF.

The chain joins TRBV4-2 to TRBJ2-2; the D gene is possibly TRBD1 (5 bases). The germline CDR1 and CDR2 sequences are LGHNA and YNFKEQ. The CDR3 is 17 residues long. The ends were cut back, 0 bases at V and 2 bases at J, with 13 bases in the middle. The CDR3 nucleotides read TGTGCCAGCAGCCAAGAGTCGGCGACAGTTAACACCGGGGAGCTGTTTTTT. Its protein product is CASSQESATVNTGELFF.

The chain has TRBV7-2 and TRBJ2-7; a possible D gene is TRBD1 (5 bases). The CDR3 runs to 15 residues. The ends were cut back, 3 bases at V and 2 bases at J, with 14 bases in the middle. Per germline, CDR1 SGHTA and CDR2 FQGNSA. CDR3: CASSLGPGSTYEQYF. The CDR3 DNA follows: TGTGCCAGCAGCTTGGGGCCCGGGTCCACCTACGAGCAGTACTTC.